Listed below are T cell receptor beta chains from one sample, sequenced in a study of blood T cells in healthy people across ages. MiXCR, applied by TCRdb to the 5' RACE reads, yields one record per CDR3 protein. The data contain approximately 760,000 distinct CDR3 sequences, 25% of them singletons. This same sample was also taken into another study, of T cells of mothers and their children.

The sequenced material came from blood. These receptors came from a boy aged 10-17 years in good health. Both conserved end residues are part of each CDR3. The D gene is left open where the match is weak. The listing skips clone size in some rows; elsewhere it reads once, few, many or a size class.

D gene,clone size,V gene,J gene,CDR3 protein,CDR3 DNA
-,few,TRBV4-1,TRBJ2-4,CASSQVPYPLAKNIQYF,TGCGCCAGCAGCCAAGTGCCCTATCCTCTAGCCAAAAACATTCAGTACTTC
-,-,TRBV20-1,TRBJ2-1,CSARLSDYNEQFF,TGCAGTGCTAGGTTGTCAGACTACAATGAGCAGTTCTTC
TRBD1,-,TRBV4-3,TRBJ1-2,CASSQDSRGIGGYTF,TGCGCCAGCAGCCAAGATTCCAGGGGGATAGGCGGCTACACCTTC
TRBD2,-,TRBV5-1,TRBJ2-1,CASSQRGLAHEQFF,TGCGCCAGCAGCCAGCGGGGACTAGCTCATGAGCAGTTCTTC
-,-,TRBV6-2/TRBV6-3,TRBJ2-1,CASSHGDSTQYNEQFF,TGTGCCAGCAGCCACGGAGACAGCACCCAGTACAATGAGCAGTTCTTC
-,-,TRBV10-3,TRBJ2-7,CAISESTLQYEQYF,TGTGCCATCAGTGAGTCGACTCTACAATACGAGCAGTACTTC
TRBD1,-,TRBV6-5,TRBJ2-1,CASSWGQASANEQFF,TGTGCCAGCAGTTGGGGACAGGCCTCGGCCAATGAGCAGTTCTTC
-,-,TRBV29-1,TRBJ2-1,CSVVADNEQFF,TGCAGCGTTGTTGCGGACAATGAGCAGTTCTTC
-,-,TRBV28,TRBJ2-1,CASSFPGSSYNEQFF,TGTGCCAGCAGTTTTCCCGGGTCCTCCTACAATGAGCAGTTCTTC
TRBD2,few,TRBV29-1,TRBJ2-3,CSVTSGREASTDTQYF,TGCAGCGTTACTAGCGGGAGGGAAGCTAGCACAGATACGCAGTATTTT
TRBD2,-,TRBV20-1,TRBJ2-5,CSASGGSSGKQETQYF,TGCAGTGCTAGTGGTGGGTCTAGCGGAAAGCAAGAGACCCAGTACTTC
-,few,TRBV20-1,TRBJ1-2,CSASSGANYGYTF,TGCAGTGCCAGCTCCGGAGCTAACTATGGCTACACCTTC
TRBD2,few,TRBV5-1,TRBJ2-1,CASSLLAGTGIF,TGCGCCAGCAGCCTGCTAGCGGGGACCGGGATCTTC
-,-,TRBV9,TRBJ2-5,CASSVAGRYQETQYF,TGTGCCAGCAGCGTAGCGGGCAGGTACCAAGAGACCCAGTACTTC
-,-,TRBV3-1,TRBJ2-1,CASSPRGRSEQFF,TGTGCCAGCAGCCCGCGGGGAAGAAGCGAGCAGTTCTTC
TRBD1,many,TRBV28,TRBJ2-5,CASSSDRGRETQYF,TGTGCCAGCAGCTCCGACAGGGGACGAGAGACCCAGTACTTC
-,few,TRBV4-3,TRBJ1-2,CASSQGIRGGGYTF,TGCGCCAGCAGCCAAGGGATACGGGGGGGAGGCTACACCTTC
-,-,TRBV12-3/TRBV12-4,TRBJ1-2,CASSYRVYGYTF,TGTGCCAGCAGTTACAGGGTTTACGGCTACACCTTC
-,-,TRBV13,TRBJ2-3,CASSLGQGTSTDTQYF,TGTGCCAGCAGCTTAGGCCAGGGGACTAGCACAGATACGCAGTATTTT